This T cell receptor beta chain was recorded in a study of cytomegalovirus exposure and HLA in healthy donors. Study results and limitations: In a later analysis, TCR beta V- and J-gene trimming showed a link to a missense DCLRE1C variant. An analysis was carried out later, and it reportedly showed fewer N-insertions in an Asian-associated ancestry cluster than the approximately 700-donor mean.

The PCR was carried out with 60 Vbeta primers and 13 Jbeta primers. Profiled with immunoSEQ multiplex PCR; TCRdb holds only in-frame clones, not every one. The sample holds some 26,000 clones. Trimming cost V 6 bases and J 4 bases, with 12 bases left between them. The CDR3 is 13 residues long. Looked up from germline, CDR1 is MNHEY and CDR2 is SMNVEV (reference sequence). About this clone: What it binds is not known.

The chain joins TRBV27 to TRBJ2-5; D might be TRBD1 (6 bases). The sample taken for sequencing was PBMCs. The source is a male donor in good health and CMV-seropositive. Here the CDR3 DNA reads TGTGCCAGCAGCAACAGGGTAGGAGAGACCCAGTACTTC. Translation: CASSNRVGETQYF.